This T cell receptor beta chain was identified in a study of blood T cell repertoires in COVID-19. Data came from immunoSEQ multiplex PCR; TCRdb stores just in-frame clones and leaves some out. Of 150,000 to 200,000 clones detected, 70% to 90% appear once; the ten largest clones hold about a tenth. With V trimmed by 5 bases and J by 4 bases, 0 bases remained unmatched. CDR3 length equals 14 residues. CDR1 is MNHEY, CDR2 SVGEGT, per germline. The chain employs TRBV6-2 or TRBV6-3 and TRBJ1-6; the match to TRBD1 covers 9 bases. The TCR was taken from a human donor in a cohort sampled during active COVID-19. What was sequenced was peripheral blood. The CDR3 sequence is CASSDRGYNSPLHF. The CDR3 DNA sequence: TGTGCCAGCAGTGACAGGGGGTATAATTCACCCCTCCACTTT.